This T cell receptor beta chain was documented in a study of T-cell reconstitution after alpha-beta-depleted transplantation in children. This clonotype was picked up a small number of times. Unique molecular identifiers featured in how the TCRbeta library was prepared. Each CDR3 protein is one row after TCRdb ran MiXCR on the PCR reads. Here the sample spans hundreds of thousands of distinct CDR3 sequences, about 12% being singletons. This sample comprised PBMCs from the stem cell graft donor, obtained from the stem cell graft. The sequence was collected from a human donor who donated a stem cell graft to a child with acute lymphoblastic leukemia.

Here the CDR3 reads CASSYSSGALGDTIYF. DNA for the CDR3: TGTGCCAGCAGTTACTCCTCGGGGGCCCTAGGGGACACCATATATTTT. The V gene is TRBV6-5, the J gene TRBJ1-3; a possible D gene is TRBD1 (6 bases). CDR1 is MNHEY and CDR2 is SVGAGI in the germline V gene. The CDR3 covers 16 residues. V lost 0 bases and J lost 8, with 17 bases in between.